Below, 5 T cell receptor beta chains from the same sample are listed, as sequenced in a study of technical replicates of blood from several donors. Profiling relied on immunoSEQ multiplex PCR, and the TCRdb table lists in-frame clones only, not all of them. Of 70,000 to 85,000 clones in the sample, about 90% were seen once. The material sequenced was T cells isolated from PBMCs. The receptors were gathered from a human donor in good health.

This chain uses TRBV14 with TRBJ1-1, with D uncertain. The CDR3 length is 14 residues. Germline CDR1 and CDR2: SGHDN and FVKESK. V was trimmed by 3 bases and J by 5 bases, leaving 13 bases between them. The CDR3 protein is CASSQRPTGTEAFF. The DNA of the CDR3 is TGTGCCAGCAGCCAGCGACCCACGGGAACTGAAGCTTTCTTT.

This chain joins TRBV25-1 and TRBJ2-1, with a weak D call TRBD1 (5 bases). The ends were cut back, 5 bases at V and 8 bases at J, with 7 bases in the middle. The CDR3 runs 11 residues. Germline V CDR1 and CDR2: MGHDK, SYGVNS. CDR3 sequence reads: CASSQGHEQFF. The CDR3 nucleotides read TGTGCCAGCAGTCAGGGCCATGAGCAGTTCTTC.

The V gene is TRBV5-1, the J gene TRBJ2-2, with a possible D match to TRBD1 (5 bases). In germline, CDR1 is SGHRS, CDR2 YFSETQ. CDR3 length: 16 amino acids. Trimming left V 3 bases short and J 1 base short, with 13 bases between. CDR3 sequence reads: CASSSQASLNTGELFF. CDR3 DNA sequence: TGCGCCAGCAGCTCACAGGCGTCGTTGAACACCGGGGAGCTGTTTTTT.

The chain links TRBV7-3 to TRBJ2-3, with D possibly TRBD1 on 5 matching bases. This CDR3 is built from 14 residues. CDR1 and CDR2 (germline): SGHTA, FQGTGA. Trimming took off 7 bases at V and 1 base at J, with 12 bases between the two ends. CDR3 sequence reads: CASNAGSRTDTQYF. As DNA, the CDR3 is TGTGCCAGCAATGCAGGGTCCCGCACAGATACGCAGTATTTT.

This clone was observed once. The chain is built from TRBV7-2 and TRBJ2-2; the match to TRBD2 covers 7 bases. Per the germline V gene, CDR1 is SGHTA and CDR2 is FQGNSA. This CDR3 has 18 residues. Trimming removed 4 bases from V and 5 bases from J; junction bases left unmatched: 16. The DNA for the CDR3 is TGTGCCAGCAGCTCTAGCGGTACCTACCCTGCAACAACCGGGGAGCTGTTTTTT. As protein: CASSSSGTYPATTGELFF.